A selection of T cell receptor beta chains follows, all from one sample in a study of blood T cell repertoires in COVID-19. Method: immunoSEQ multiplex PCR; TCRdb's copy keeps in-frame clones and lacks some. Among under 200,000 clones listed, approximately 81% were seen once. Sequencing used peripheral blood. The receptors here all came from a woman older than 75 with acute or convalescent COVID-19. CDR3s include the opening cysteine and the closing phenylalanine or tryptophan.

TRBV5-1,CASSLNVRDTEAFF
TRBV12-5,CASGWDTTTAQHF
TRBV18,CASSPRGLAGENSYNEQFF
TRBV9,CASSPRANTNTEAFF
TRBV7-2,CASSQQDRGLYNEQFF
TRBV18,CASSPQNGIGEQYF
TRBV28,CASSFPRSSGKTNTGELFF
TRBV11-3,CASSLGETMNTEAFF
TRBV9,CASSVGTGAYNEQFF
TRBV5-1,CASSLAGGWDGYTF
TRBV7-7,CASSSYLAESSYEQYF
TRBV18,CASSPNREETQYF
TRBV5-1,CASSLSTPTGGYTF
TRBV15,CATSRVRGSTEAFF
TRBV15,CATSSDRARNTIYF
TRBV7-9,CASSFRGSEQYF
TRBV7-2,CASSPRQGISYEQYF
TRBV29-1,CSVGQPEAFF
TRBV28,CASSPTSHNRGWRTGELFF
TRBV19,CASRDRGLRNTEAFF
TRBV6-5,CASSGQGRGRYGYTF
TRBV2,CASSIQGGSASYNSPLHF
TRBV29-1,CSVAQGYGYTF
TRBV2,CASSEGTGGTWPQHF
TRBV6-5,CASRLAGGPFYEQFF
TRBV6-2/TRBV6-3,CASSYRDRGPSRNQPQHF
TRBV5-1,CASSVDSFSGNTIYF
TRBV18,CASSPPGLAGGTGELFF